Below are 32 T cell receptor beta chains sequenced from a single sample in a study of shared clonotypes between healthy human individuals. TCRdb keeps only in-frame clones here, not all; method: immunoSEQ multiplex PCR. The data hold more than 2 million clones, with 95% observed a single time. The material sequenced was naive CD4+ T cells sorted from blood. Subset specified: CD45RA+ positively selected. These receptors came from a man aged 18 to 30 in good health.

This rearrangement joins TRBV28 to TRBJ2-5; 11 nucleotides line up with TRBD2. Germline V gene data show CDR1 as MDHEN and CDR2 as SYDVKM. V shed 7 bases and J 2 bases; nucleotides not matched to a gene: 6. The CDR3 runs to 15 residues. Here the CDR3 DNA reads TGTGCCAGCACCCTAGCGGGGGGCCCACAAGAGACCCAGTACTTC. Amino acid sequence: CASTLAGGPQETQYF.

CDR3 DNA sequence: TGTGCCTGGAGTTCCGTTGATAGCAATCAGCCCCAGCATTTT. Protein product: CAWSSVDSNQPQHF. The V and J genes are TRBV30 and TRBJ1-5; D is unresolved. Trimming pared 2 bases from V and 0 bases from J, leaving 8 bases between. This CDR3 contains 14 residues. Germline CDR1 is GTSNPN and CDR2 is SVGIG (reference sequence).

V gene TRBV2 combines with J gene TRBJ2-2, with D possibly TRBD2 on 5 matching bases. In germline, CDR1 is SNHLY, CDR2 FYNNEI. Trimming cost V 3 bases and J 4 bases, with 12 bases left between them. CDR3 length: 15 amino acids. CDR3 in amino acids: CASSELTLGTGELFF. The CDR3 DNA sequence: TGTGCCAGCAGTGAGTTAACACTAGGCACCGGGGAGCTGTTTTTT.

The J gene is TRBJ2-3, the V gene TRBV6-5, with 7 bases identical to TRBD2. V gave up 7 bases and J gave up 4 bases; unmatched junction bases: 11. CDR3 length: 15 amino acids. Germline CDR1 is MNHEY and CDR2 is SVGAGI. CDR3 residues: CASTKGAGLSDTQYF. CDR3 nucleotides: TGTGCCAGCACCAAGGGAGCGGGGCTCTCAGATACGCAGTATTTT.

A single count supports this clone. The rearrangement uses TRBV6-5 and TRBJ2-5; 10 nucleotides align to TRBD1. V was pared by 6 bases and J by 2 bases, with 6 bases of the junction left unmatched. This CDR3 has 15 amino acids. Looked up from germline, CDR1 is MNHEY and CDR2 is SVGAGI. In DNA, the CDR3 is TGTGCCAGCAGGCCTCGGGACAGGGGACAAGAGACCCAGTACTTC. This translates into CASRPRDRGQETQYF.

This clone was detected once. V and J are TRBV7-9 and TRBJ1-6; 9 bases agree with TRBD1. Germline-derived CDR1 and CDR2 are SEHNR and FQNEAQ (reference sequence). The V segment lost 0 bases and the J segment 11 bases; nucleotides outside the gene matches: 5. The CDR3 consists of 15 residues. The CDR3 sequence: CASSLATGGDPPLHF. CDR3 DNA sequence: TGTGCCAGCAGCTTAGCGACAGGGGGGGATCCACCCCTCCACTTT.

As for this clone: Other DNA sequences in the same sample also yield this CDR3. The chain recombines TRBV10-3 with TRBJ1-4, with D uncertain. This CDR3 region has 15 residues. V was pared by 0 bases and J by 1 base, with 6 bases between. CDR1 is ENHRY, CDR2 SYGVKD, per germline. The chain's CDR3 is CAISESGVTNEKLFF. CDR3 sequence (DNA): TGTGCCATCAGTGAGTCTGGGGTAACTAATGAAAAACTGTTTTTT.

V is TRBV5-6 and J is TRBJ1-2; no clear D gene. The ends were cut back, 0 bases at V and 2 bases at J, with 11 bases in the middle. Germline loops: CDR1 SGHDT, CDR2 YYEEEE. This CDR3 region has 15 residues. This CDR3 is CASSLGDRENYGYTF. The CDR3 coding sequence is TGTGCCAGCAGCTTGGGTGACCGTGAGAACTATGGCTACACCTTC.

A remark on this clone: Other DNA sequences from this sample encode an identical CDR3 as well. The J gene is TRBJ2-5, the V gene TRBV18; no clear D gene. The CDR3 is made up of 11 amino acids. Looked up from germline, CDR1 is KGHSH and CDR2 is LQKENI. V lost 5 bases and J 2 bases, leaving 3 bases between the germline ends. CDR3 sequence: CASSEQETQYF. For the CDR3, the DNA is TGTGCCAGCTCAGAACAAGAGACCCAGTACTTC.

The DNA for the CDR3 is TGCGCCAGCAGTGGAGGGGGCGTGAGCGGGGAGCTGTTTTTT. Protein product: CASSGGGVSGELFF. This chain joins TRBV10-1 and TRBJ2-2; 7 nucleotides agree with TRBD1. The CDR3 sequence is 14 residues long. V trimming: 4 bases; J trimming: 7 bases; junction bases outside the gene matches: 6. Germline V CDR1 and CDR2: WNHNN, SYGVQD (reference sequence).

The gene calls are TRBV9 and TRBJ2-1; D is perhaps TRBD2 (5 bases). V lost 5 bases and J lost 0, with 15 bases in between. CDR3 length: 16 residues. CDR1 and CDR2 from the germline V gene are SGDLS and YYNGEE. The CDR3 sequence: CASSRGLLSSYNEQFF. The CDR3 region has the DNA TGTGCCAGCAGTCGAGGACTCTTGAGCTCCTACAATGAGCAGTTCTTC.

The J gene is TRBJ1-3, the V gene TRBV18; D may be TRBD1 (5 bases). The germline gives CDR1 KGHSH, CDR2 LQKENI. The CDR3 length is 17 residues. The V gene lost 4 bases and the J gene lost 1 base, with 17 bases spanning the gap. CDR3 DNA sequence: TGTGCCAGCTCACAAAACTCCGCAGGGTCTTCTGGAAACACCATATATTTT. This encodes CASSQNSAGSSGNTIYF.

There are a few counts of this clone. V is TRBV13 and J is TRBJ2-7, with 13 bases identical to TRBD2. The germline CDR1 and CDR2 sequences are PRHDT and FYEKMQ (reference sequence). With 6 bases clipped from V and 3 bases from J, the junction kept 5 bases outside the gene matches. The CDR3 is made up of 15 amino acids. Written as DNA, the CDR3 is TGTGCCAGCAGTCTCCGACTAGCGGGGGGCTACGAGCAGTACTTC. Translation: CASSLRLAGGYEQYF.

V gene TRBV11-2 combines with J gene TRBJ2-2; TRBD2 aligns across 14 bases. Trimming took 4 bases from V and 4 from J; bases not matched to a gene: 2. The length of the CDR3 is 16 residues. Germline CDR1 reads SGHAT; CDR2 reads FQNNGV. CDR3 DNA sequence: TGTGCCAGCAGCTCCGGACTAGCGGGAGGCACCGGGGAGCTGTTTTTT. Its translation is CASSSGLAGGTGELFF.

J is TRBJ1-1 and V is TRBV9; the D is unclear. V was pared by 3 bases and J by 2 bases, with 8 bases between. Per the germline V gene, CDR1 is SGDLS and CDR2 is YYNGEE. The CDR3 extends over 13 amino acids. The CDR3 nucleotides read TGTGCCAGCAGCGGAGAGCTTAACACTGAAGCTTTCTTT. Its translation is CASSGELNTEAFF.

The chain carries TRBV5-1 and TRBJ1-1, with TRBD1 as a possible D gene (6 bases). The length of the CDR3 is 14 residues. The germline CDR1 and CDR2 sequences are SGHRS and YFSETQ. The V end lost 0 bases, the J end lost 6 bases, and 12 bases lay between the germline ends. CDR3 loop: CASSLGTVVAEAFF. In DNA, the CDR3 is TGCGCCAGCAGCTTGGGGACAGTCGTGGCTGAAGCTTTCTTT.

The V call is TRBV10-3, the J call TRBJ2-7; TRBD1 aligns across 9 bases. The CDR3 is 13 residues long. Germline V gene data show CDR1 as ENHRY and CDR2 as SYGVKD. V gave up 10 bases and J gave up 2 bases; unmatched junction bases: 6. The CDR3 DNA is TGTGCCAGCACAGGGGGCGCTACCTACGAGCAGTACTTC. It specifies CASTGGATYEQYF.

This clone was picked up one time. The CDR3 DNA is TGTGCCAGCCGAGGGGGCGGCAATCAGCCCCAGCATTTT. The encoded protein is CASRGGGNQPQHF. The chain joins TRBV6-1 to TRBJ1-5, with TRBD1 matching over 7 bases. CDR1 and CDR2 from the germline V gene are MNHNS and SASEGT. J gave up 2 bases and V 8 bases, and 3 bases lay outside the gene matches. The length of the CDR3 is 13 residues.

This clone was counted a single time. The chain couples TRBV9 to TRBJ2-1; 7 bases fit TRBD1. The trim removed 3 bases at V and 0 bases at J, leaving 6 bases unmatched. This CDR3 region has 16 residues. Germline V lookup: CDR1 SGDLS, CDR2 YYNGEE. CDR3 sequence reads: CASSEGQSYSYNEQFF. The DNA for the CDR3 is TGTGCCAGCAGCGAGGGACAGAGTTACTCCTACAATGAGCAGTTCTTC.

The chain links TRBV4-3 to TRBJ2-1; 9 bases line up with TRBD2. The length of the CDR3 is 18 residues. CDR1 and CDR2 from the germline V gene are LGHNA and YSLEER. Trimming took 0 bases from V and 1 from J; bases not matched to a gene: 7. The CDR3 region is CASSQEGGRVQSYNEQFF. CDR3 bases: TGCGCCAGCAGCCAAGAAGGCGGGAGGGTCCAGTCCTACAATGAGCAGTTCTTC.

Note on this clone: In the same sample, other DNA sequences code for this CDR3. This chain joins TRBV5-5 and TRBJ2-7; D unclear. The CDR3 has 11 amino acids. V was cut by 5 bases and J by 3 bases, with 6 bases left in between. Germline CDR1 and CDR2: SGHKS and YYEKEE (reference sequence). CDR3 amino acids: CASSRSYEQYF. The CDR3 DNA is TGTGCCAGCAGTAGGAGCTACGAGCAGTACTTC.

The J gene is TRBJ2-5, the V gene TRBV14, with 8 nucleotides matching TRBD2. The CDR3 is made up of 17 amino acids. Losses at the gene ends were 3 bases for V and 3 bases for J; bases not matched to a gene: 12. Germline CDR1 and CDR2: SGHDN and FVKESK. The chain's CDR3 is CASSQGQTSGGEETQYF. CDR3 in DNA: TGTGCCAGCAGCCAGGGTCAAACTAGCGGAGGGGAAGAGACCCAGTACTTC.

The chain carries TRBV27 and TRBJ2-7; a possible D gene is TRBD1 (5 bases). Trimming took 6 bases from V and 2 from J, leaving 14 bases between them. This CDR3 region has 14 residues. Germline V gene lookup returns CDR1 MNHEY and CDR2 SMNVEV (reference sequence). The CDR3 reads CASRLQTAAYEQYF. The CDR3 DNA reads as TGTGCCAGCAGACTCCAGACAGCAGCCTACGAGCAGTACTTC.

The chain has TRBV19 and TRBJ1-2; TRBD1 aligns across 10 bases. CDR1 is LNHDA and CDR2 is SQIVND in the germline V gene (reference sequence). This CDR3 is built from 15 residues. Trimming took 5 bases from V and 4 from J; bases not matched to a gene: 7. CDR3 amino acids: CASSLGQGGGYGYTF. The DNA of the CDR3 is TGTGCCAGTAGTCTCGGACAGGGGGGAGGCTATGGCTACACCTTC.

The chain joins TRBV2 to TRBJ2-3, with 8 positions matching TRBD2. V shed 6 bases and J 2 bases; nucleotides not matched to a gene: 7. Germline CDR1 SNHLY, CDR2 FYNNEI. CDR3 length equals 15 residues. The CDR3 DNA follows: TGTGCCAGCAGCCGGGCGGGGGGCGTCACAGATACGCAGTATTTT. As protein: CASSRAGGVTDTQYF.

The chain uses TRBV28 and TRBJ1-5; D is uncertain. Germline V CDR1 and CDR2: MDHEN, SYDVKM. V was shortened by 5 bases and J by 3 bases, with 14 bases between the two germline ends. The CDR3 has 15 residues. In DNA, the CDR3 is TGTGCCAGCAGTCCGCCAGCTGCCTACAATCAGCCCCAGCATTTT. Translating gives CASSPPAAYNQPQHF. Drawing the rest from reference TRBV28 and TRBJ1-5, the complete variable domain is DVKVTQSSRYLVKRTGEKVFLECVQDMDHENMFWYRQDPGLGLRLIYFSYDVKMKEKGDIPEGYSVSREKKERFSLILESASTNQTSMYLCASSPPAAYNQPQHFGDGTRLSIL.

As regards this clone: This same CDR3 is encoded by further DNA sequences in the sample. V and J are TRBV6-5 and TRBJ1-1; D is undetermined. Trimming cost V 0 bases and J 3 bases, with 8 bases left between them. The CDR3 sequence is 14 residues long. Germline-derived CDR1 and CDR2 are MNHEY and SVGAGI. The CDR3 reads CASSYSGRDTEAFF. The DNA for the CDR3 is TGTGCCAGCAGTTACTCTGGGAGGGACACTGAAGCTTTCTTT.

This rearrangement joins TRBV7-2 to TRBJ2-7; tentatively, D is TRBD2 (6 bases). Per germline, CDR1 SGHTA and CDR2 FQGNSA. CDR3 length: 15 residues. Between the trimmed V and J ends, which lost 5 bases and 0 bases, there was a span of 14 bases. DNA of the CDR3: TGTGCCAGCAGCCGTTCGCGGGGTGGCTCCTACGAGCAGTACTTC. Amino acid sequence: CASSRSRGGSYEQYF.

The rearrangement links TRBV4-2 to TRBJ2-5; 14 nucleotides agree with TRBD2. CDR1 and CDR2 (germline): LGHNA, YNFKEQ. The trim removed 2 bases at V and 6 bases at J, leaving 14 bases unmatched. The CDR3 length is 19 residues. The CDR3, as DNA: TGTGCCAGCAGCCAACAGCCGGGACTAGCGGGGGAGGGTGTGCAGACCCAGTACTTC. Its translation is CASSQQPGLAGEGVQTQYF.

CDR3: CASSLTRVSYEQYF. The CDR3 DNA follows: TGTGCCAGCAGCTTGACAAGGGTCTCCTACGAGCAGTACTTC. The chain uses TRBV5-8 and TRBJ2-7; D is unresolved. This CDR3 is built from 14 residues. Germline CDR1 reads SGHTS; CDR2 reads YDEGEE. Trimming pared 1 base from V and 0 bases from J, leaving 8 bases between.

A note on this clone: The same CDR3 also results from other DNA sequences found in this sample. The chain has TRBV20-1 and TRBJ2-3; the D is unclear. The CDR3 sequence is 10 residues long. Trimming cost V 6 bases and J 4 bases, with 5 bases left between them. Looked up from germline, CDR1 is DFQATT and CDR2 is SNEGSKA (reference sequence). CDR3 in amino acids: CSAEPDTQYF. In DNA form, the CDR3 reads TGCAGTGCCGAGCCAGATACGCAGTATTTT.

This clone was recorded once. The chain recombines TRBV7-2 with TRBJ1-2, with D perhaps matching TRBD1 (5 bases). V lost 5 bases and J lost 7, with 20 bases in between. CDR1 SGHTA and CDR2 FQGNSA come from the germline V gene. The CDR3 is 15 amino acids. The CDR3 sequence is CASSGVTVRASGYTF. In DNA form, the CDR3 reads TGTGCCAGCAGCGGAGTGACAGTCCGAGCGTCTGGCTACACCTTC.